These T cell receptor beta chains were read from a single sample in a study of cytomegalovirus exposure and HLA in healthy donors. Repertoires were generated with immunoSEQ multiplex PCR, while TCRdb's copy carries only in-frame clones and drops some. The sample gives roughly 95,000 clones, less than 85% of which show up once; roughly 4.8% is in the top ten. Sequencing used PBMCs. These receptors were collected from a man aged 30-40 years in good health and CMV-seropositive. Both conserved end residues are part of each CDR3. D genes are given only for firm matches. Clone sizes are given selectively: once, few, many, or a class where the clone is expanded.

>TRBJ1-2|.|TRBV30|.
TGTGCCTGGAGCGTAGCCGGGACACCGAGAGGCTACACCTTC
CAWSVAGTPRGYTF
>TRBJ1-2|.|TRBV7-2|.
TGTGCCAGCAGCTTGGGTGACAGCCATGGCTACACCTTC
CASSLGDSHGYTF
>TRBJ2-5|.|TRBV12-5|.
TGTGCTAGTGGTTTCACAGGGATGGGAGAGACCCAGTACTTC
CASGFTGMGETQYF
>TRBJ2-3|.|TRBV7-2|few
TGTGCCAGCAGTCCCTGGCTACGGGGTAGCACAGATACGCAGTATTTT
CASSPWLRGSTDTQYF
>TRBJ2-1|TRBD2|TRBV7-8|.
TGTGCCAGCAGCCGAAGCGGGGGGGGGCCCAATGAGCAGTTCTTC
CASSRSGGGPNEQFF
>TRBJ2-5|TRBD2|TRBV29-1|.
TGCAGCGCTCTAGCGGGAGCGGAGGAGACCCAGTACTTC
CSALAGAEETQYF
>TRBJ2-2|.|TRBV9|.
TGTGCCACCGGGGGGCTCTACACCGGGGAGCTGTTTTTT
CATGGLYTGELFF
>TRBJ1-3|.|TRBV6-6|.
TGTGCCAGCAGTTATAGGGCAGGGGGAAACACCATATATTTT
CASSYRAGGNTIYF
>TRBJ1-1|TRBD1|TRBV19|.
TGTGCCAGTAGGACCATAGGGGGCAACACTGAAGCTTTCTTT
CASRTIGGNTEAFF
>TRBJ2-1|.|TRBV20-1|.
TGCAGTGCTTTTGGAGGATGGGAGCAGTTCTTC
CSAFGGWEQFF
>TRBJ1-3|TRBD1|TRBV19|.
TGTGCCAGTAGTATTTCAAGGGGGCTTGCTGGAAACACCATATATTTT
CASSISRGLAGNTIYF
>TRBJ2-1|.|TRBV9|.
TGTGCCAGCAGCGTAGTAAGCGCCTCCTACAATGAGCAGTTCTTC
CASSVVSASYNEQFF
>TRBJ1-5|.|TRBV18|.
TGTGCCAGCTCACCTAGGGGGGGCTTCCGCAATCAGCCCCAGCATTTT
CASSPRGGFRNQPQHF
>TRBJ1-6|TRBD1|TRBV30|.
TGTGCCTGGAGCGGACCGGGACAGAGAAATTCACCCCTCCACTTT
CAWSGPGQRNSPLHF
>TRBJ1-2|TRBD1|TRBV19|.
TGTGCCAGTACAATAACAGGGGGCCTTGGCTACACCTTC
CASTITGGLGYTF
>TRBJ2-7|TRBD2|TRBV7-9|.
TGTTCCAGCAGGGTAGCGGGAGCCCACGAGCAGTACTTC
CSSRVAGAHEQYF
>TRBJ1-1|TRBD1|TRBV5-1|.
TGCGCCAGCAGCGTGGGACAGGGTTATAGGGACACTGAAGCTTTCTTT
CASSVGQGYRDTEAFF
>TRBJ2-3|.|TRBV12-5|.
TGTGCTAGTGGTTTGCCCAGGGATACGCAGTATTTT
CASGLPRDTQYF
>TRBJ2-7|.|TRBV28|.
TGTGCCAGCAACCGACAGGCGGTCTACGAGCAGTACTTC
CASNRQAVYEQYF
>TRBJ2-3|TRBD2|TRBV7-2|.
TGTGCCAGCAGCTTTCTACCGGGAGGGTTCGATACGCAGTATTTT
CASSFLPGGFDTQYF
>TRBJ1-1|.|TRBV6-5|.
TGTGCCAGCAGTTACTTTGGGAGGCGCGCTGAAGCTTTCTTT
CASSYFGRRAEAFF
>TRBJ2-3|TRBD2|TRBV9|.
TGTGCCAGCAGCCCCCGACTAGCAGGAGATACGCAGTATTTT
CASSPRLAGDTQYF